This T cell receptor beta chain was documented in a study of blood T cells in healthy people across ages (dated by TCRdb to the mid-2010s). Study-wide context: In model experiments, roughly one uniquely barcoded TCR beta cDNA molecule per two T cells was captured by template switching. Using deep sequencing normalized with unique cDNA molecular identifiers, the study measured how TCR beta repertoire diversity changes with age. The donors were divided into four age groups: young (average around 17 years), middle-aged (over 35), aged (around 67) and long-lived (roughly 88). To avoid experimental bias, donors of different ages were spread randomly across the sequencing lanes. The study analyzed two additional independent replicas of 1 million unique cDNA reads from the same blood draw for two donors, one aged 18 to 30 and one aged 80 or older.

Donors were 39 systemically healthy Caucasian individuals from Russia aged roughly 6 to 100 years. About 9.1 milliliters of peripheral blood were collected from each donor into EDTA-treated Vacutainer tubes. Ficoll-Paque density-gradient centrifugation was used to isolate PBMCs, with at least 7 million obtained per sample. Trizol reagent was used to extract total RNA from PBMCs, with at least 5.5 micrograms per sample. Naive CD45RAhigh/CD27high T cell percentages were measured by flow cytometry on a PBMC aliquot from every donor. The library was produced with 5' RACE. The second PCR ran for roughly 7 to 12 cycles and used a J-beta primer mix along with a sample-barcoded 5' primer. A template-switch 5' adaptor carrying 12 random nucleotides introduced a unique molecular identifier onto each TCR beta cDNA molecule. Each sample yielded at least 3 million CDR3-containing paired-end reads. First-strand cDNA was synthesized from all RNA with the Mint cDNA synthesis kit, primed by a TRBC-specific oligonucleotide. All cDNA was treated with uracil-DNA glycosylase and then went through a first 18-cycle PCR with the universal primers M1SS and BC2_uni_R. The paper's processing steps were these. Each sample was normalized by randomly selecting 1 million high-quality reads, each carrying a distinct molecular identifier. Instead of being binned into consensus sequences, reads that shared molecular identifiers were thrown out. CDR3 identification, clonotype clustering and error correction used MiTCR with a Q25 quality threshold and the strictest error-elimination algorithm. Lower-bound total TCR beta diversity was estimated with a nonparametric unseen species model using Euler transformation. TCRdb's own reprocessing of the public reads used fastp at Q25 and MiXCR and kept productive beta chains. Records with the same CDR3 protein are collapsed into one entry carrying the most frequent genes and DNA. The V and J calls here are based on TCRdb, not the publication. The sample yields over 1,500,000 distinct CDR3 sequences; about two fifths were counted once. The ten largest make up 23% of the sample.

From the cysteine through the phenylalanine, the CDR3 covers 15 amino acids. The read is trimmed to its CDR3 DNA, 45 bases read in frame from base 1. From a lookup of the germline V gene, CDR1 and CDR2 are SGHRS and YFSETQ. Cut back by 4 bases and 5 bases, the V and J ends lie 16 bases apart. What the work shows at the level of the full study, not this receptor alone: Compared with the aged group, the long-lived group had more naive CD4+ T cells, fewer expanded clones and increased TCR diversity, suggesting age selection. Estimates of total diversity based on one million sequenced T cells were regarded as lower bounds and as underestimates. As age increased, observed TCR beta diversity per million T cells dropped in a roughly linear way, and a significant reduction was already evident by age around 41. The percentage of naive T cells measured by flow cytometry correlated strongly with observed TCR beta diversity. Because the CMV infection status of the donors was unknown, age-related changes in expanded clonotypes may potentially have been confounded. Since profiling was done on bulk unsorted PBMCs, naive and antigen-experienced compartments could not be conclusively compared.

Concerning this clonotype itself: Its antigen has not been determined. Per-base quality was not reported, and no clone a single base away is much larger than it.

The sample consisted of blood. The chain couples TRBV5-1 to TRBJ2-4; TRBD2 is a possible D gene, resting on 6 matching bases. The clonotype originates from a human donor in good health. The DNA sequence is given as TGCGCCAGCAGCCGTTTGGGAGGAATCGAAAACATTCAGTACTTC. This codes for CASSRLGGIENIQYF.